This T cell receptor (beta chain) was identified in a study of blood T cell repertoires in COVID-19. Study-wide background: Spain, Italy and the United States supplied samples that represented acute and convalescent COVID-19. PBMCs, B-cell-depleted T cells, or T cells provided the cDNA or gDNA that made up the material.

In the original analysis: How many nucleated cells were present was estimated from reference gene primer amplification. Only in-frame clones appear in the TCRdb table, and some are missing; sequencing was by immunoSEQ multiplex PCR. That table supplies the V and J calls and clone size; D and trimming were determined from the DNA. Found here are under 400,000 clones, over 85% of them singletons; the top ten hold roughly 4%. V lost 4 bases to trimming and J lost 3 bases, with 11 bases between them. Germline V CDR1 and CDR2: SGHRS, YFSETQ. The CDR3 runs 14 residues. This clonotype was obtained from a woman aged 55-75 years with COVID-19, enrolled during active disease. Sequenced: peripheral blood. The chain carries TRBV5-1 and TRBJ2-1; perhaps TRBD2 as D (5 bases). CDR3 nucleotides: TGCGCCAGCAGCGAGGGCAGGTACTACAATGAGCAGTTCTTC. Protein: CASSEGRYYNEQFF.